These T cell receptor beta chains were read from a single sample in a study of blood T cell repertoires in COVID-19. The data were produced by immunoSEQ multiplex PCR, yet TCRdb's version contains in-frame clones alone and is incomplete. Seen here are roughly 150,000 clones, around 90% observed once, and the top ten hold about 2.1%. Sequencing was carried out using peripheral blood. The receptors come from a man between 45 and 60 years old who had recovered from COVID-19. CDR3s include the opening cysteine and the closing phenylalanine or tryptophan. A D gene is named only where the DNA matches it firmly. Clone size is stated in some rows and not others, as once, few, many or a class when expanded.

V gene,J gene,clone size,CDR3 length,D gene,CDR3 protein,CDR3 DNA
TRBV28,TRBJ1-5,.,15,.,CASTSSLGRNQPQHF,TGTGCCAGCACCTCCTCGTTGGGCCGCAATCAGCCCCAGCATTTT
TRBV20-1,TRBJ2-6,.,11,.,CSARDHNVLTF,TGCAGTGCTAGAGACCACAACGTCCTGACTTTC
TRBV5-1,TRBJ2-1,.,16,TRBD1,CASSTTGLSSYNEQFF,TGCGCCAGCAGCACGACAGGGCTTAGCTCCTACAATGAGCAGTTCTTC
TRBV18,TRBJ2-5,once,13,.,CASSPNNQETQYF,TGTGCCAGCTCACCAAACAACCAAGAGACCCAGTACTTC
TRBV5-4,TRBJ1-1,.,15,.,CASSLDSRPNTEAFF,TGTGCCAGCAGCTTGGACTCCAGGCCGAACACTGAAGCTTTCTTT
TRBV21-1,TRBJ1-1,.,16,.,CASSKVQGRGNTEAFF,TGTGCCAGCAGCAAAGTCCAAGGTCGGGGGAACACTGAAGCTTTCTTT
TRBV29-1,TRBJ2-1,.,11,.,CSVHSNNEQFF,TGCAGCGTCCATTCAAACAATGAGCAGTTCTTC
TRBV9,TRBJ2-7,.,16,TRBD1,CASSTVGQGDRDEQYF,TGTGCCAGCAGCACTGTCGGGCAGGGGGATCGCGACGAGCAGTACTTC
TRBV5-1,TRBJ1-1,.,15,TRBD1,CASSPRTGGSTEAFF,TGCGCCAGCAGCCCTAGGACAGGGGGAAGTACTGAAGCTTTCTTT
TRBV7-2,TRBJ2-7,once,14,TRBD1,CASSLTGTGSQQYF,TGTGCCAGCAGCTTAACAGGGACAGGGTCCCAGCAGTACTTC
TRBV29-1,TRBJ2-1,.,15,TRBD2,CSVETALVAGGEQFF,TGCAGCGTTGAGACCGCCTTGGTAGCGGGAGGTGAGCAGTTCTTC
TRBV12-5,TRBJ2-1,.,17,.,CASGLVHRGSGHNEQFF,TGTGCTAGTGGTTTGGTACATCGAGGGAGCGGGCACAATGAGCAGTTCTTC
TRBV30,TRBJ2-7,.,13,TRBD1,CASTGTGPYEQYF,TGTGCCTCCACCGGGACAGGGCCTTACGAGCAGTACTTC
TRBV5-4,TRBJ2-5,.,14,TRBD2,CASSPGLPQETQYF,TGTGCCAGCAGCCCGGGACTACCTCAAGAGACCCAGTACTTC
TRBV19,TRBJ2-3,.,15,.,CASSILASGTDTQYF,TGTGCCAGTAGTATCCTGGCTTCTGGCACAGATACGCAGTATTTT
TRBV7-9,TRBJ2-3,.,15,TRBD2,CASSSTSGRTDTQYF,TGTGCCAGCAGCTCGACTAGCGGGAGGACAGATACGCAGTATTTT
TRBV3-1/TRBV3-2,TRBJ2-7,.,14,.,CASSQLRTIYEQYF,TGTGCCAGCAGCCAACTCAGAACTATCTACGAGCAGTACTTC
TRBV5-4,TRBJ2-7,.,14,TRBD1,CASSMDRSSYEQYF,TGTGCCAGCAGCATGGACAGGTCCTCCTACGAGCAGTACTTC
TRBV29-1,TRBJ2-2,few,11,.,CSVGQAGELFF,TGCAGCGTTGGGCAGGCCGGGGAGCTGTTTTTT
TRBV20-1,TRBJ1-6,.,13,.,CSASSQGRSPLHF,TGCAGTGCTAGTAGTCAGGGAAGGTCACCCCTCCACTTT
TRBV7-2,TRBJ2-7,.,14,TRBD1,CASSIDRGDYEQYF,TGTGCCAGCAGCATCGACAGGGGGGACTACGAGCAGTACTTC
TRBV19,TRBJ2-2,.,16,.,CASSIGAGKGTGELFF,TGTGCCAGTAGTATCGGGGCGGGAAAAGGCACCGGGGAGCTGTTTTTT
TRBV28,TRBJ1-1,once,17,TRBD1,CASSFSQNPTGGTEAFF,TGTGCCAGCAGTTTCTCTCAAAACCCGACAGGGGGCACTGAAGCTTTCTTT
TRBV19,TRBJ2-5,.,12,TRBD1,CASGTGVETQYF,TGTGCCAGTGGGACAGGGGTAGAGACCCAGTACTTC
TRBV27,TRBJ2-1,once,14,TRBD1,CASMGTGEYNEQFF,TGTGCCAGCATGGGGACAGGTGAATACAATGAGCAGTTCTTC
TRBV6-5,TRBJ2-7,.,14,.,CASQEGGVRYEQYF,TGTGCCAGCCAAGAAGGGGGGGTCCGCTACGAGCAGTACTTC
TRBV5-1,TRBJ1-1,.,16,.,CASSLGLRGRNTEAFF,TGCGCCAGCAGCTTGGGTTTACGGGGGAGGAACACTGAAGCTTTCTTT
TRBV6-1,TRBJ2-2,.,15,.,CASSVAPGRTGELFF,TGTGCCAGCAGTGTAGCCCCAGGGAGGACCGGGGAGCTGTTTTTT
TRBV6-2/TRBV6-3,TRBJ2-7,.,15,.,CASSASKGGPLEQYF,TGTGCCAGCAGTGCCTCCAAAGGAGGGCCTTTGGAGCAGTACTTC
TRBV28,TRBJ1-2,.,12,.,CASTQGGYGYTF,TGTGCCAGCACCCAGGGAGGCTATGGCTACACCTTC
TRBV3-1/TRBV3-2,TRBJ1-2,once,13,.,CASSQETVYGYTF,TGTGCCAGCAGCCAGGAGACCGTCTATGGCTACACCTTC
TRBV18,TRBJ2-3,.,16,TRBD2,CASSPPGTSGTDTQYF,TGTGCCAGCTCCCCACCCGGGACTAGCGGCACAGATACGCAGTATTTT
TRBV2,TRBJ2-5,.,13,.,CASTPLKRETQYF,TGTGCCAGCACCCCCCTTAAGCGAGAGACCCAGTACTTC
TRBV27,TRBJ1-3,.,16,.,CASSLSQASSGNTIYF,TGTGCCAGCAGTTTATCACAGGCCAGCTCTGGAAACACCATATATTTT
TRBV11-2,TRBJ2-7,few,13,.,CASSSKAGAEQYF,TGTGCCAGCAGCTCCAAGGCGGGGGCCGAGCAGTACTTC
TRBV11-2,TRBJ2-7,.,16,TRBD1,CASSATGTGVSYEQYF,TGTGCCAGCAGCGCGACCGGGACAGGGGTCTCCTACGAGCAGTACTTC
TRBV24-1,TRBJ2-3,.,16,TRBD2,CATSTSGSGVTDTQYF,TGTGCCACCAGTACTAGCGGCTCGGGGGTCACAGATACGCAGTATTTT
TRBV9,TRBJ1-4,.,16,TRBD1,CASSPLDRLGEEKLFF,TGTGCCAGCAGCCCTTTGGACAGGCTGGGTGAGGAAAAACTGTTTTTT
TRBV6-5,TRBJ2-7,.,13,.,CASSYGLYYEQYF,TGTGCCAGCAGTTACGGGCTTTATTACGAGCAGTACTTC
TRBV7-2,TRBJ2-7,.,15,TRBD2,CASNSQASGRYEQYF,TGTGCCAGCAACAGCCAGGCTAGCGGGAGGTACGAGCAGTACTTC
TRBV19,TRBJ1-2,.,15,TRBD1,CASTPGQGISYGYTF,TGTGCCAGTACCCCGGGACAGGGGATTTCCTATGGCTACACCTTC
TRBV5-4,TRBJ1-1,.,15,TRBD1,CASSSGRQGNTEAFF,TGTGCCAGCAGCTCCGGCCGACAGGGGAACACTGAAGCTTTCTTT
TRBV7-2,TRBJ1-2,.,14,TRBD1,CASSPWTGDYGYTF,TGTGCCAGCAGCCCTTGGACAGGAGACTATGGCTACACCTTC
TRBV5-1,TRBJ2-7,.,15,TRBD2,CASSFNSGSSYEQYF,TGCGCCAGCAGCTTTAATAGCGGGAGCTCCTACGAGCAGTACTTC
TRBV7-3,TRBJ2-3,.,18,TRBD2,CASSPGFGRAFGADTQYF,TGTGCCAGCAGCCCCGGATTCGGGAGGGCCTTTGGGGCAGATACGCAGTATTTT
TRBV28,TRBJ2-6,.,16,.,CASDTTGSGGANVLTF,TGTGCCAGCGATACCACAGGGTCGGGCGGGGCCAACGTCCTGACTTTC
TRBV6-1,TRBJ2-4,once,16,.,CASSEQGSLAKNIQYF,TGTGCCAGCAGTGAACAGGGTTCTCTAGCCAAAAACATTCAGTACTTC
TRBV7-7,TRBJ2-6,.,18,TRBD1,CASSSAGQGDSGANVLTF,TGTGCCAGCAGCTCGGCCGGACAGGGGGACTCTGGGGCCAACGTCCTGACTTTC
TRBV27,TRBJ1-1,few,15,TRBD1,CASTGTDRGRTEAFF,TGTGCCAGCACCGGGACAGATCGCGGACGCACTGAAGCTTTCTTT
TRBV19,TRBJ1-5,.,15,TRBD1,CASSILGTGEQPQHF,TGTGCCAGTAGTATCTTGGGGACAGGGGAACAGCCCCAGCATTTT
TRBV6-2/TRBV6-3,TRBJ2-2,.,15,.,CASSYVAVNTGELFF,TGTGCCAGCAGTTACGTAGCGGTGAACACCGGGGAGCTGTTTTTT
TRBV10-3,TRBJ2-5,.,16,TRBD2,CAISSASGGLGETQYF,TGTGCCATCTCCTCGGCTAGCGGGGGACTGGGAGAGACCCAGTACTTC
TRBV7-2,TRBJ2-3,.,14,.,CASGAQGRTDTQYF,TGTGCCAGCGGGGCCCAGGGAAGGACAGATACGCAGTATTTT
TRBV5-1,TRBJ1-2,.,11,.,CASSLGVGYTF,TGCGCCAGCAGCTTGGGAGTAGGCTACACCTTC